This TCR beta chain stems from a study of T cell responses to AZD1222 COVID-19 vaccine. Clones were read by immunoSEQ multiplex PCR, and TCRdb kept only the in-frame ones, dropping some. The table records 70,000 to 95,000 clones, roughly nine tenths of them present only once. The CDR3 has 20 residues. After removal of 1 base from V and 5 bases from J, the junction contained 18 bases not matched to a gene. Per the germline V gene, CDR1 is SGHRS and CDR2 is YFSETQ. The source was peripheral blood, collected on day 0 of MenACWY control vaccination. The sequence derives from an adult in good health. The chain couples TRBV5-1 to TRBJ1-2; 12 bases match TRBD1. CDR3 residues: CASSLFSRGGDRGRDYGYTF. In nucleotides, the CDR3 is TGCGCCAGCAGCTTGTTTTCGCGTGGTGGGGACAGGGGGCGCGATTATGGCTACACCTTC.